This T cell receptor (beta chain) is from a study of Ad26.COV2.S vaccination and SARS-CoV-2 variants. The wider study: Doses of Ad26.COV2.S were injected into muscle once or twice, 56 days apart. The study, taken as a whole, reports: Spike-specific TCR breadth ran higher among vaccine recipients than placebo recipients.

CDR3 length: 16 amino acids. The V and J ends lost 4 bases and 6 bases, in that order; junction bases with no gene match: 4. CDR1 and CDR2 (germline): SGHVS, FNYEAQ. Turning to this clone: The antigen remains undetermined.

The data were produced by immunoSEQ multiplex PCR, yet TCRdb's version contains in-frame clones alone and is incomplete. The table lists some 300,000 clones, just under 85% of them singletons. As for treatment: 15 to 20 received Ad26.COV2.S at low or high dose, single or two shots; about 5 received placebo; per-sample allocation not given. Day 63 after the first vaccine or placebo injection was the time point for sampling. The chain recombines TRBV7-6 with TRBJ2-1, with 15 nucleotides matching TRBD2. The sequenced sample was peripheral blood, obtained in a trial of Ad26.COV2.S vaccine versus placebo. The TCR originated in a person between 18 and 65 years old who received the Ad26.COV2.S COVID-19 vaccine or a placebo. The CDR3 region is CASSSRTSGGGNEQFF. DNA for the CDR3: TGTGCCAGCAGCTCCCGGACTAGCGGGGGGGGCAATGAGCAGTTCTTC.